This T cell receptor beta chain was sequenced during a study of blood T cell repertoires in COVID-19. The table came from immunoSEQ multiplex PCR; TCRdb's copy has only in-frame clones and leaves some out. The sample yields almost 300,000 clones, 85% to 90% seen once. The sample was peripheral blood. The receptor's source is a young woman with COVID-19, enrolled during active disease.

CDR3 coding DNA: TGTGCCAGCAGCTCCCGCCTGACAGGGATAGTAACTGAAGCTTTCTTT. It codes for CASSSRLTGIVTEAFF. The chain links TRBV7-2 to TRBJ1-1, with TRBD1 matching over 7 bases. Germline CDR1 and CDR2: SGHTA and FQGNSA. With 4 bases clipped from V and 5 bases from J, the junction kept 13 bases outside the gene matches. The CDR3 covers 16 residues.